The TCR beta chain under discussion was sequenced for a study of T-cell reconstitution after alpha-beta-depleted transplantation in children. Study-wide points: For some patients, TCRbeta diversity was high at day 60 because of recipient T cells and thymic progenitors that survived. About two months after transplant, alpha-beta T cells reportedly came from several hundred expanded graft clones. Newly made T cells mostly supplied T-cell counts and diversity one year after transplant.

Unique molecular identifiers were incorporated when the TCRbeta library was constructed. TCRdb itself ran the PCR reads through MiXCR, one entry per CDR3 protein. This table has around 500,000 distinct CDR3 sequences, roughly 23% appearing once. Trimming took 2 bases from V and 1 from J, leaving 13 bases between them. The CDR3 is made up of 16 amino acids. Looked up from germline, CDR1 is SGHVS and CDR2 is FQNEAQ. To note about this clonotype: The antigen is unknown.

The rearrangement joins TRBV7-8 to TRBJ2-3; the D gene is possibly TRBD1 (6 bases). The clonotype comes from a boy under three years old who had a stem cell transplant for acute myeloid leukemia, so the T cells may come from the graft donor. Sequenced here: PBMCs, mostly from graft donor cells, sampled 360 days after TCRalphabeta/CD19-depleted stem cell transplant. In nucleotides, the CDR3 is TGTGCCAGCAGCTTATCACCTAACAGGGGCACAGATACGCAGTATTTT. Its protein product is CASSLSPNRGTDTQYF.